This T cell receptor (beta chain) was identified during a study of cytomegalovirus exposure and HLA in healthy donors. The PCR was carried out with 60 Vbeta primers and 13 Jbeta primers. Original handling: Per a later analysis, the number of unique TCR beta chains was roughly 83 million, of which 10 million to 11 million were shared. Generated by immunoSEQ multiplex PCR, the TCRdb table keeps only in-frame clones and is missing some. D and trimming were read from the DNA, whereas the V and J calls and clone size are those reported in that table. This sample has 75,000 to 80,000 clones, with less than 80% found just once. Regarding the study as a whole: In a later analysis, TCR association rates varied by HLA locus: DRB1 most, HLA-C fewest.

The count of this clone is one. Its cognate antigen is unknown. The sequence derives from a woman in her thirties or forties in good health and CMV-seropositive. The sample was PBMCs.

The CDR3 DNA follows: TGTGCCTGGAGTACGGGTGTGAACACTGAAGCTTTCTTT. Amino acids: CAWSTGVNTEAFF. The chain couples TRBV30 to TRBJ1-1; D gene uncertain. CDR1 and CDR2 from the germline V gene are GTSNPN and SVGIG (reference sequence). Trimming left V 2 bases short and J 0 bases short, with 7 bases between. This CDR3 has 13 amino acids.